The subject of this entry is one TCR beta chain. The ends were cut back, 3 bases at V and 5 bases at J, with 19 bases in the middle. Germline lookup yields CDR1 SGHNT and CDR2 YENEEA. The CDR3 length is 16 residues. These data belong to a study of blood T cell repertoires in COVID-19. Study background: COVID-19 samples, acute and convalescent, were from the United States, Italy and Spain. From T cells, B-cell-depleted T cells, or PBMCs came the material, which was cDNA or gDNA.

Source study methods: From reference gene primer amplification, estimates of nucleated cell counts were derived. The repertoire was sequenced with immunoSEQ multiplex PCR; TCRdb's copy has only in-frame clones and lacks some. V, J and clone size were drawn from that table, and D and trimming were deduced from the DNA. The sample includes about 230,000 clones, around 88% seen only once; the top ten take just over 8.5%. The chain recombines TRBV11-3 with TRBJ2-5; D remains unclear. The source material was peripheral blood. The TCR comes from a man between 40 and 49 years old with active or convalescent COVID-19. CDR3 sequence: CASSFGLFSEPETQYF. Written as DNA, the CDR3 is TGTGCCAGCAGCTTCGGCCTCTTCAGCGAACCCGAGACCCAGTACTTC.